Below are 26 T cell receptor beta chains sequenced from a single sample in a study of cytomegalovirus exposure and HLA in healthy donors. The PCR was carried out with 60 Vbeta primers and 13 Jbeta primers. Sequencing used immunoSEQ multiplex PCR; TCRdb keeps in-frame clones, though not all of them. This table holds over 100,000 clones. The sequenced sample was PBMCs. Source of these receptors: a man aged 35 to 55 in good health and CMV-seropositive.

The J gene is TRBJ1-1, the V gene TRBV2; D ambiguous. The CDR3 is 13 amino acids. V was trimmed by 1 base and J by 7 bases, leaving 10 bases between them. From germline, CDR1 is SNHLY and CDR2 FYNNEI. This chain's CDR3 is CASSEGSRGEAFF. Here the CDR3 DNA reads TGTGCCAGCAGTGAAGGGAGTCGAGGTGAAGCTTTCTTT.

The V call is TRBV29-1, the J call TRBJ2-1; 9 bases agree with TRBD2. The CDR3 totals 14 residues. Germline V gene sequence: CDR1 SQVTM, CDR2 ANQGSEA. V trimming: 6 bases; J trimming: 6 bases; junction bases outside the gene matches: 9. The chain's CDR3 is CSVVPGLAANEQFF. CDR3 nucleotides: TGCAGCGTGGTACCGGGACTAGCTGCCAATGAGCAGTTCTTC.

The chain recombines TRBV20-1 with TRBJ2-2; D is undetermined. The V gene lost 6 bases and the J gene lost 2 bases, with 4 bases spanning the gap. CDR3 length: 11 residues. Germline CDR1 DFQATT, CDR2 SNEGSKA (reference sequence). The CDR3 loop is CSAKNTGELFF. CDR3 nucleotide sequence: TGCAGTGCCAAAAACACCGGGGAGCTGTTTTTT.

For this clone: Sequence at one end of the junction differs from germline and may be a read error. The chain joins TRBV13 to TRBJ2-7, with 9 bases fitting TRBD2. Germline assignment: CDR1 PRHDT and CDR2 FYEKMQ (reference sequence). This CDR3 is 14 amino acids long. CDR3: CASSLGLAGPLNHF. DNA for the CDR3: TGTGCCAGCAGCTTAGGCCTAGCGGGGCCTCTCAATCACTTC.

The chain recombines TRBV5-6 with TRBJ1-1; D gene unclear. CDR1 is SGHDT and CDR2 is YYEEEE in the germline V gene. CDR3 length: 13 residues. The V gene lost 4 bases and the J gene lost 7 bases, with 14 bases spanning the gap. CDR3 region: CASSHRQTYEAFF. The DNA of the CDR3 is TGTGCCAGCAGCCACCGCCAAACATATGAAGCTTTCTTT.

The CDR3 coding sequence is TGTGCCAGCAGCCAATCGGGACTAGCGGGACTACACAATGAGCAGTTCTTC. This codes for CASSQSGLAGLHNEQFF. The chain has TRBV14 and TRBJ2-1; 13 positions agree with TRBD2. The germline gives CDR1 SGHDN, CDR2 FVKESK. With V trimmed by 2 bases and J by 5 bases, 6 bases remained unmatched. This CDR3 spans 17 amino acids. Filled out from reference TRBV14 and TRBJ2-1, the complete variable domain reads EAGVTQFPSHSVIEKGQTVTLRCDPISGHDNLYWYRRVMGKEIKFLLHFVKESKQDESGMPNNRFLAERTGGTYSTLKVQPAELEDSGVYFCASSQSGLAGLHNEQFFGPGTRLTVL.

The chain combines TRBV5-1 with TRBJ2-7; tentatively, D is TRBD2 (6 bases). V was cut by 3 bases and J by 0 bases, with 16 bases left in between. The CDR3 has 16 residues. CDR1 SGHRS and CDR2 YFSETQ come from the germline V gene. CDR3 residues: CASSWTGTVSSYEQYF. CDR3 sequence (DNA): TGCGCCAGCAGCTGGACCGGGACTGTGAGCTCCTACGAGCAGTACTTC.

The CDR3 bases are TGTGCCAGCACTACGCCGGGAGTTAACTATGGCTACACCTTC. Its protein is CASTTPGVNYGYTF. The chain employs TRBV28 and TRBJ1-2; D is undetermined. In germline, CDR1 is MDHEN, CDR2 SYDVKM. Trimming pared 7 bases from V and 1 base from J, leaving 13 bases between. The CDR3 is 14 residues long.

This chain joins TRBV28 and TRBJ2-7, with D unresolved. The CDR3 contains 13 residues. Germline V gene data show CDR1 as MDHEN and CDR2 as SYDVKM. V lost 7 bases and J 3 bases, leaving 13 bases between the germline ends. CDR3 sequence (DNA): TGTGCCAGCAATCGCGGTTTAGTCTACGAGCAGTACTTC. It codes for CASNRGLVYEQYF. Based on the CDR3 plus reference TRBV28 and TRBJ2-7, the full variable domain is DVKVTQSSRYLVKRTGEKVFLECVQDMDHENMFWYRQDPGLGLRLIYFSYDVKMKEKGDIPEGYSVSREKKERFSLILESASTNQTSMYLCASNRGLVYEQYFGPGTRLTVT.

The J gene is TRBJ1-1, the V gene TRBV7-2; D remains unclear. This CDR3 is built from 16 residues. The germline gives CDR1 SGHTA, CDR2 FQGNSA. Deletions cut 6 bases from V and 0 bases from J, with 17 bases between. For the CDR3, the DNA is TGTGCCAGCAGGCAGACTAGTACACCAATGAACACTGAAGCTTTCTTT. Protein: CASRQTSTPMNTEAFF.

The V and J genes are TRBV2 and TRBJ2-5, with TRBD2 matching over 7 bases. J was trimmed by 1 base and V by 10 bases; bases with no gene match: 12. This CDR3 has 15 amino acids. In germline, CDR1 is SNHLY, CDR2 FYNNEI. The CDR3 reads CATPESSGPQETQYF. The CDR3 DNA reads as TGTGCCACCCCAGAGAGTAGCGGGCCCCAAGAGACCCAGTACTTC. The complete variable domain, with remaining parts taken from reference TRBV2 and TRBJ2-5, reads EPEVTQTPSHQVTQMGQEVILRCVPISNHLYFYWYRQILGQKVEFLVSFYNNEISEKSEIFDDQFSVERPDGSNFTLKIRSTKLEDSAMYFCATPESSGPQETQYFGPGTRLLVL.

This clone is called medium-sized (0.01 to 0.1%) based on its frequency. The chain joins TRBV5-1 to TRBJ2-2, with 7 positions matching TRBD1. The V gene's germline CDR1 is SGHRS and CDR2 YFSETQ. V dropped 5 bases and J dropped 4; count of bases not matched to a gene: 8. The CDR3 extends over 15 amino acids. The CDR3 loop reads CASRAGTEFTGELFF. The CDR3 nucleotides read TGCGCCAGCAGAGCCGGGACAGAATTCACCGGGGAGCTGTTTTTT.

CDR3 sequence (DNA): TGTGCCAGCGAGCGCACGGCGGGAGCCACGAGCGAGCAGTACTTC. Translation: CASERTAGATSEQYF. The V gene is TRBV25-1, the J gene TRBJ2-7; the match to TRBD2 covers 7 bases. This CDR3 contains 15 residues. The germline V gene encodes CDR1 MGHDK and CDR2 SYGVNS. The ends lost 8 bases at V and 6 bases at J; junction bases unmatched: 16.

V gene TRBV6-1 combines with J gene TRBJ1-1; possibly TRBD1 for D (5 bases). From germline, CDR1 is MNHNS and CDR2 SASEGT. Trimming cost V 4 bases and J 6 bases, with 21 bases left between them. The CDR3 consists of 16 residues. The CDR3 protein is CASSGRDPRPVAEAFF. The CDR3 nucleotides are TGTGCCAGCAGTGGGCGGGACCCTAGGCCGGTGGCTGAAGCTTTCTTT.

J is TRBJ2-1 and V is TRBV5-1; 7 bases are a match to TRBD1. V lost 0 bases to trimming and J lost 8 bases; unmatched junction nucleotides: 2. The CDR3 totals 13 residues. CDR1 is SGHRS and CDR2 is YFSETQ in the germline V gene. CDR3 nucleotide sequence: TGCGCCAGCAGCTTGGGTCAGGGGGATGAGCAGTTCTTC. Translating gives CASSLGQGDEQFF.

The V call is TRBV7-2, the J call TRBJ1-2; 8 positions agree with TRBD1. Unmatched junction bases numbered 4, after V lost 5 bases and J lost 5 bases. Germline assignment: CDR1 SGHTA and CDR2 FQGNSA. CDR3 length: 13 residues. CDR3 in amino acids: CASSAQGGYGYTF. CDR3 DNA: TGTGCCAGCAGCGCACAGGGGGGGTATGGCTACACCTTC.

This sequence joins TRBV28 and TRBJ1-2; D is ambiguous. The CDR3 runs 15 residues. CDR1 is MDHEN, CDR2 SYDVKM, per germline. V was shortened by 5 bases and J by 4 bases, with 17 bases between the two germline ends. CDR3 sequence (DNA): TGTGCCAGCAGTCCCCTTGTAATCGTAGTCTATGGCTACACCTTC. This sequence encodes CASSPLVIVVYGYTF.

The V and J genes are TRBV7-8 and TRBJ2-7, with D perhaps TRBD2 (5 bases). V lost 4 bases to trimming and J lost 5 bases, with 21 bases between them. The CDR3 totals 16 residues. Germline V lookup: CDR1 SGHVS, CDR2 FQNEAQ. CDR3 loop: CASSYGVAQRFNEQYF. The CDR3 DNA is TGTGCCAGCAGCTACGGAGTAGCGCAGAGGTTCAACGAGCAGTACTTC. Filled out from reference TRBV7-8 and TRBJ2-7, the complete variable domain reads GAGVSQSPRYKVAKRGQDVALRCDPISGHVSLFWYQQALGQGPEFLTYFQNEAQLDKSGLPSDRFFAERPEGSVSTLKIQRTQQEDSAVYLCASSYGVAQRFNEQYFGPGTRLTVT.

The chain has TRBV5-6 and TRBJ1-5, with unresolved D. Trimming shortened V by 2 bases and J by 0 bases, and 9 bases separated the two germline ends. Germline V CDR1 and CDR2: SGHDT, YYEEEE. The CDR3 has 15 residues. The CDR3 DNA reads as TGTGCCAGCAGCTTTTATTACAGTAGCAATCAGCCCCAGCATTTT. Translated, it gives CASSFYYSSNQPQHF.

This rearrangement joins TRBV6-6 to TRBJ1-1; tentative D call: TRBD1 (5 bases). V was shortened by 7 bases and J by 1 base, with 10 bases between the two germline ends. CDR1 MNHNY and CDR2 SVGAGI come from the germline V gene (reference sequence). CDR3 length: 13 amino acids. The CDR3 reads CASNLQGNTEAFF. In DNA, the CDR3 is TGTGCCAGCAATCTCCAGGGGAACACTGAAGCTTTCTTT.

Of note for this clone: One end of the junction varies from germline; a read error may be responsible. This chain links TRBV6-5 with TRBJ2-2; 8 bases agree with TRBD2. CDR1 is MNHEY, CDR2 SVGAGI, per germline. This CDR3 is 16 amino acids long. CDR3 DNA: TGTGCCAGCAGCTACTCCGGACTAGCCGTTCGCGGGGAGCTGTTTTTT. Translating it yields CASSYSGLAVRGELFF.

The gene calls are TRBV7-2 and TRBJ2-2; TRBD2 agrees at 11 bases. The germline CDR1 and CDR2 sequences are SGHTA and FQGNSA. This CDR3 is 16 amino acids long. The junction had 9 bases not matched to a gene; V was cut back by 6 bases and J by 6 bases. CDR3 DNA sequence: TGTGCCAGCAGGGGGATACTAGCGGGAGCGGCCGGGGAGCTGTTTTTT. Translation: CASRGILAGAAGELFF.

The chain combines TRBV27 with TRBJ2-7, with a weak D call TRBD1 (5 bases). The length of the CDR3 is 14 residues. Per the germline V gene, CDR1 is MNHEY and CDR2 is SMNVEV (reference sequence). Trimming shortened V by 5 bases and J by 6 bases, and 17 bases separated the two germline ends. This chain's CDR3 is CASSPRAGQLEQYF. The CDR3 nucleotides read TGTGCCAGCAGTCCTCGGGCAGGGCAGCTCGAGCAGTACTTC.

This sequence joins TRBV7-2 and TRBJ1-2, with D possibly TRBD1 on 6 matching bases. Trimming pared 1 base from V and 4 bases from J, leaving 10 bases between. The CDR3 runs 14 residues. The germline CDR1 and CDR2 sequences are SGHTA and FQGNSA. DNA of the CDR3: TGTGCCAGCAGCTTAGAAGGACAGAGCTATGGCTACACCTTC. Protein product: CASSLEGQSYGYTF.

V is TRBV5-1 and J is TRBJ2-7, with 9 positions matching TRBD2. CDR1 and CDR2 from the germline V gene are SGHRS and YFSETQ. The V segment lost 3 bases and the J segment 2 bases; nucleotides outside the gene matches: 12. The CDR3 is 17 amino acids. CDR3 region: CASSSLPLAGEPYEQYF. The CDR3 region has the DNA TGCGCCAGCAGCTCCTTACCCTTAGCGGGAGAGCCCTACGAGCAGTACTTC.

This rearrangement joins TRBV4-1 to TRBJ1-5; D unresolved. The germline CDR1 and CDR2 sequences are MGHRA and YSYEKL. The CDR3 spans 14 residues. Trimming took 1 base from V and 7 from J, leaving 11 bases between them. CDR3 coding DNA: TGCGCCAGCAGCCAAGTAACGAAGGAGCAGCCCCAGCATTTT. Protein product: CASSQVTKEQPQHF.